The subject of this entry is one TCR beta chain. The protocol was immunoSEQ multiplex PCR, while the TCRdb copy is restricted to in-frame clones and leaves out a portion. The repertoire holds roughly 1 million clones, with more than 60% as singletons. The J segment lost 2 bases and the V segment lost 1 base, leaving 4 bases of the junction unmatched. The CDR3 spans 15 residues. From germline, CDR1 is SGHNT and CDR2 YYREEE (reference sequence). The data are from a study of shared clonotypes between healthy human individuals. Donors were Caucasian adults residing in Nashville, Tennessee, USA. The chain recombines TRBV5-4 with TRBJ1-1, with 8 bases fitting TRBD1. The sample was memory CD4+ T cells sorted from blood. Subset described: CD45RA-negative fraction. This receptor was taken from a man aged 18 to 30 in good health. CDR3 coding DNA: TGTGCCAGCAGCTTGTGGACAGGGCGAAACACTGAAGCTTTCTTT. Amino acid sequence: CASSLWTGRNTEAFF. Full variable domain (missing parts from reference TRBV5-4 and TRBJ1-1): ETGVTQSPTHLIKTRGQQVTLRCSSQSGHNTVSWYQQALGQGPQFIFQYYREEENGRGNFPPRFSGLQFPNYSSELNVNALELDDSALYLCASSLWTGRNTEAFFGQGTRLTVV.